What follows are 31 T cell receptor beta chains derived from one specimen sequenced in a study of blood T cell repertoires in COVID-19. Assay: immunoSEQ multiplex PCR; the TCRdb copy retains only in-frame clones and omits some. Of a few hundred thousand clones in the sample, about nine tenths are singletons; the top ten hold around 1.6%. The sequencing input was peripheral blood. The receptors here all came from a woman aged 25-40 years with COVID-19, enrolled during active disease.

The chain couples TRBV27 to TRBJ2-1; D is possibly TRBD1 (6 bases). The germline CDR1 and CDR2 sequences are MNHEY and SMNVEV (reference sequence). The CDR3 has 11 amino acids. V was shortened by 6 bases and J by 10 bases, with 10 bases between the two germline ends. Written as DNA, the CDR3 is TGTGCCAGCAGGTCGGGGACAGAGCAGTTCTTC. Protein: CASRSGTEQFF.

V is TRBV5-5 and J is TRBJ1-2; 8 bases are a match to TRBD1. After removal of 4 bases from V and 4 bases from J, the junction contained 9 bases not matched to a gene. The germline CDR1 and CDR2 sequences are SGHKS and YYEKEE (reference sequence). The CDR3 covers 15 residues. The CDR3 bases are TGTGCCAGCAGCCCAATAGGGGACAGGAGCTATGGCTACACCTTC. This encodes CASSPIGDRSYGYTF.

The chain employs TRBV2 and TRBJ1-2; the D is unclear. CDR1 is SNHLY, CDR2 FYNNEI, per germline. V lost 7 bases and J 4 bases, leaving 7 bases between the germline ends. CDR3 length equals 11 residues. CDR3 residues: CASTKAYGYTF. The CDR3 DNA reads as TGTGCCAGCACCAAAGCCTATGGCTACACCTTC.

This chain links TRBV25-1 with TRBJ2-3, with TRBD1 identical over 10 bases. This CDR3 spans 16 amino acids. The trim removed 3 bases at V and 5 bases at J, leaving 8 bases unmatched. Per the germline V gene, CDR1 is MGHDK and CDR2 is SYGVNS. The CDR3 loop is CASSDFDRGPGDTQYF. For the CDR3, the DNA is TGTGCCAGCAGTGACTTCGACAGGGGGCCGGGAGATACGCAGTATTTT.

The chain couples TRBV5-6 to TRBJ2-6, with D possibly TRBD2 on 5 matching bases. The length of the CDR3 is 16 residues. Trimming stripped 4 bases from V and 0 bases from J, with 11 bases between. Germline loops: CDR1 SGHDT, CDR2 YYEEEE. CDR3 sequence (DNA): TGTGCCAGCAGCCGCAACGGACTCTCTGGGGCCAACGTCCTGACTTTC. Translation gives CASSRNGLSGANVLTF.

The chain joins TRBV27 to TRBJ1-5, with D unclear. V was clipped by 5 bases and J by 7 bases, with 12 bases between them. The V gene's germline CDR1 is MNHEY and CDR2 SMNVEV (reference sequence). The CDR3 contains 13 residues. In DNA form, the CDR3 reads TGTGCCAGCAGTGAGGACTGGCGGCAGCCCCAGCATTTT. The encoded protein is CASSEDWRQPQHF.

The rearrangement joins TRBV5-6 to TRBJ2-6; D unclear. Trimming stripped 4 bases from V and 4 bases from J, with 6 bases between. Germline-derived CDR1 and CDR2 are SGHDT and YYEEEE. The CDR3 spans 13 residues. The CDR3 DNA sequence: TGTGCCAGCAGCCGTATAGGGGCCAACGTCCTGACTTTC. Its protein product is CASSRIGANVLTF.

This chain connects TRBV29-1 to TRBJ2-3, with TRBD2 identical over 11 bases. V lost 6 bases to trimming and J lost 2 bases; unmatched junction nucleotides: 7. The CDR3 is made up of 15 amino acids. Germline-derived CDR1 and CDR2 are SQVTM and ANQGSEA. The CDR3 reads CSVETSGGATDTQYF. As DNA, the CDR3 is TGCAGCGTGGAAACTAGCGGGGGAGCCACAGATACGCAGTATTTT.

This chain joins TRBV30 and TRBJ2-4; maybe TRBD1 (8 bases). The germline V gene has CDR1 GTSNPN and CDR2 SVGIG (reference sequence). The V end was cut by 3 bases, the J end by 3 bases, with 15 bases between. The CDR3 extends over 15 amino acids. The CDR3 DNA is TGTGCCTGGAGGTACAGGGGGGGAGGCAAAAACATTCAGTACTTC. Translating it yields CAWRYRGGGKNIQYF.

V usage is TRBV2 and J usage is TRBJ2-3; 8 nucleotides agree with TRBD2. Germline V gene sequence: CDR1 SNHLY, CDR2 FYNNEI. V was clipped by 6 bases and J by 3 bases; unmatched bases: 11. The CDR3 runs to 16 residues. The CDR3 DNA reads as TGTGCCAGCAGAGTGACTAGCGCTCCTTCTACAGATACGCAGTATTTT. Its translation: CASRVTSAPSTDTQYF.

The chain has TRBV5-4 and TRBJ2-3, with D possibly matching TRBD1 (5 bases). V was clipped by 0 bases and J by 5 bases, with 13 bases between them. Per germline, CDR1 SGHNT and CDR2 YYREEE (reference sequence). The CDR3 loop spans 15 amino acids. Here the CDR3 reads CASSLGGTLEDTQYF. CDR3 bases: TGTGCCAGCAGCTTGGGGGGCACTTTAGAAGATACGCAGTATTTT. The whole variable domain, filled in from reference TRBV5-4 and TRBJ2-3, reads ETGVTQSPTHLIKTRGQQVTLRCSSQSGHNTVSWYQQALGQGPQFIFQYYREEENGRGNFPPRFSGLQFPNYSSELNVNALELDDSALYLCASSLGGTLEDTQYFGPGTRLTVL.

The chain couples TRBV9 to TRBJ2-3; TRBD1 is a possible D gene (6 bases). Germline loops: CDR1 SGDLS, CDR2 YYNGEE. V shed 1 base and J shed 6 bases, with 18 bases lying between them. The CDR3 is made up of 16 amino acids. The CDR3 DNA reads as TGTGCCAGCAGCGTATCGGGACATCCGGCGGGTGATACGCAGTATTTT. It specifies CASSVSGHPAGDTQYF.

This chain connects TRBV5-1 to TRBJ2-5, with a possible D match to TRBD2 (5 bases). V lost 4 bases to trimming and J lost 2 bases, with 12 bases between them. CDR3 length equals 14 residues. Germline CDR1 reads SGHRS; CDR2 reads YFSETQ. The CDR3 DNA follows: TGCGCCAGCAGCCGTGGGCGGGCTCAAGAGACCCAGTACTTC. Encoded protein: CASSRGRAQETQYF.

This chain links TRBV19 with TRBJ2-3; 8 bases align to TRBD1. Germline CDR1 and CDR2: LNHDA and SQIVND (reference sequence). With V trimmed by 6 bases and J by 4 bases, 9 bases remained unmatched. The CDR3 contains 15 residues. CDR3 in DNA: TGTGCCAGTAGCACGGACAGGGAGGACGCAGATACGCAGTATTTT. This translates into CASSTDREDADTQYF.

This sequence joins TRBV11-2 and TRBJ2-2; TRBD2 might be the D (6 bases). CDR1 is SGHAT, CDR2 FQNNGV, per germline. The V end was cut by 6 bases, the J end by 6 bases, with 17 bases between. The CDR3 loop spans 15 amino acids. CDR3 protein: CASRRRDRLSGELFF. The CDR3 DNA reads as TGTGCCAGCAGGCGGCGGGACCGCCTATCCGGGGAGCTGTTTTTT.

The V gene is TRBV4-3, the J gene TRBJ1-2; D may be TRBD1 (5 bases). CDR1 LGHNA and CDR2 YSLEER come from the germline V gene. Trimming removed 0 bases at V and 2 bases at J, with 13 bases between. The CDR3 loop spans 16 amino acids. The CDR3 DNA follows: TGCGCCAGCAGCCAAGACGATCAGGGTCGGAACTATGGCTACACCTTC. The encoded protein is CASSQDDQGRNYGYTF.

The chain combines TRBV30 with TRBJ2-6, with TRBD2 identical over 10 bases. Germline V gene sequence: CDR1 GTSNPN, CDR2 SVGIG (reference sequence). Trimming took 5 bases from V and 0 from J; bases not matched to a gene: 7. This CDR3 region has 17 residues. The CDR3: CAWDSSGGLSGANVLTF. DNA of the CDR3: TGTGCCTGGGACTCTAGCGGGGGCCTCTCTGGGGCCAACGTCCTGACTTTC. The variable domain in full, completed from reference TRBV30 and TRBJ2-6, reads SQTIHQWPATLVQPVGSPLSLECTVEGTSNPNLYWYRQAAGRGLQLLFYSVGIGQISSEVPQNLSASRPQDRQFILSSKKLLLSDSGFYLCAWDSSGGLSGANVLTFGAGSRLTVL.

The CDR3 DNA reads as TGTGCCAGCAGTTTATCAGCGGGGGGTCTCCAAGAGACCCAGTACTTC. Its translation: CASSLSAGGLQETQYF. The chain uses TRBV28 and TRBJ2-5, with TRBD2 identical over 9 bases. The CDR3 is made up of 16 amino acids. The ends lost 1 base at V and 1 base at J; junction bases unmatched: 4. The germline V gene encodes CDR1 MDHEN and CDR2 SYDVKM.

The J gene is TRBJ1-4, the V gene TRBV6-1, with TRBD1 as a possible D gene (5 bases). Trimming took off 2 bases at V and 6 bases at J, with 13 bases between the two ends. The CDR3 is made up of 15 amino acids. Germline CDR1 MNHNS, CDR2 SASEGT. The CDR3 DNA reads TGTGCCAGCAGTGAATTTCAGGGTGAAGATGAAAAACTGTTTTTT. Protein sequence: CASSEFQGEDEKLFF.

In this sample, this clone turned up once. The V gene is TRBV18, the J gene TRBJ1-2; D unclear. The CDR3 is 14 residues long. Trimming removed 6 bases at V and 0 bases at J, with 11 bases between. Germline loops: CDR1 KGHSH, CDR2 LQKENI. The CDR3 nucleotides are TGTGCCAGCTCCCCCGGCGCGGCTAACTATGGCTACACCTTC. This codes for CASSPGAANYGYTF.

This clone appeared a few times. The CDR3 spells CASSFKRGAGETQYF. The CDR3 DNA reads TGCGCCAGCAGCTTCAAGCGGGGGGCCGGGGAGACCCAGTACTTC. J is TRBJ2-5 and V is TRBV5-1; 9 bases fit TRBD2. From germline, CDR1 is SGHRS and CDR2 YFSETQ. The V gene end was trimmed by 2 bases and the J gene end by 5 bases; junction bases not matched to a gene: 7. The CDR3 sequence is 15 residues long.

V is TRBV28 and J is TRBJ1-5; 8 bases are a match to TRBD1. The CDR3 is made up of 14 amino acids. Germline loops: CDR1 MDHEN, CDR2 SYDVKM. The trim removed 7 bases at V and 7 bases at J, leaving 9 bases unmatched. In nucleotides, the CDR3 is TGTGCCAGCAACGCGGACAGGGTGGGCCAGCCCCAGCATTTT. Translated: CASNADRVGQPQHF.

The V and J genes are TRBV7-9 and TRBJ1-6; TRBD1 aligns across 7 bases. V lost 1 base, J lost 10 bases, and 4 bases stayed unmatched. This CDR3 has 14 amino acids. Germline CDR1 and CDR2: SEHNR and FQNEAQ (reference sequence). The CDR3 DNA follows: TGTGCCAGCAGCTTAGAGGGGGCAGAATCACCCCTCCACTTT. Translating it yields CASSLEGAESPLHF.

The CDR3 coding sequence is TGTGCCAGCAGCAAAGTGGGACTAGCGGGGGGGCGAACCGGGGAGCTGTTTTTT. Amino acids: CASSKVGLAGGRTGELFF. The V call is TRBV27, the J call TRBJ2-2; 16 bases align to TRBD2. This CDR3 has 18 residues. The germline CDR1 and CDR2 sequences are MNHEY and SMNVEV (reference sequence). V gave up 6 bases and J gave up 5 bases; unmatched junction bases: 9.

The V gene is TRBV2, the J gene TRBJ1-1; D unclear. V lost 3 bases and J 4 bases, leaving 12 bases between the germline ends. The CDR3 is 14 amino acids. Per germline, CDR1 SNHLY and CDR2 FYNNEI. The CDR3 DNA reads as TGTGCCAGCAGTGACGCGGGTTGGGGCACTGAAGCTTTCTTT. Amino acids: CASSDAGWGTEAFF.

This clone was seen a single time. The chain recombines TRBV7-2 with TRBJ2-1, with TRBD2 matching over 16 bases. The CDR3 is 15 amino acids. The J segment lost 9 bases and the V segment lost 4 bases, leaving 3 bases of the junction unmatched. Germline V gene sequence: CDR1 SGHTA, CDR2 FQGNSA. The CDR3 DNA is TGTGCCAGCAGCTGGGGACTAGCGGGGGGGAGTGAGCAGTTCTTC. This encodes CASSWGLAGGSEQFF.

The V and J genes are TRBV6-2 or TRBV6-3 and TRBJ1-6; no clear D. Between the trimmed V and J ends, which lost 2 bases and 6 bases, there was a span of 2 bases. Germline loops: CDR1 MNHEY, CDR2 SVGEGT. The CDR3 contains 12 residues. The CDR3 DNA reads as TGTGCCAGCAGTTACCTTAATTCACCCCTCCACTTT. This translates into CASSYLNSPLHF.

The J gene is TRBJ1-2, the V gene TRBV5-4, with D uncertain. The V gene's germline CDR1 is SGHNT and CDR2 YYREEE (reference sequence). Trimming took off 4 bases at V and 2 bases at J, with 21 bases between the two ends. This CDR3 has 17 residues. CDR3 residues: CASSPEGGSYSNYGYTF. CDR3 in DNA: TGTGCCAGCAGCCCCGAAGGAGGATCCTACTCGAACTATGGCTACACCTTC.

This chain links TRBV2 with TRBJ1-1, with TRBD1 as a possible D gene (5 bases). Germline-derived CDR1 and CDR2 are SNHLY and FYNNEI. Deletions cut 6 bases from V and 6 bases from J, with 20 bases between. The CDR3 consists of 15 residues. The CDR3 DNA is TGTGCCAGCAGCCCTAGGAGGGACCCGAGCGCTGAAGCTTTCTTT. It yields the protein CASSPRRDPSAEAFF.

This clone was picked up one time. The chain uses TRBV10-3 and TRBJ1-2, with 10 bases lining up with TRBD1. The CDR3 contains 22 residues. Germline V gene data show CDR1 as ENHRY and CDR2 as SYGVKD. V was clipped by 0 bases and J by 4 bases; unmatched bases: 23. In DNA form, the CDR3 reads TGTGCCATCAGTGAGTCTAGGGCGGGAGACGGACAGGGGGTCCGAAGACTCTATGGCTACACCTTC. It specifies CAISESRAGDGQGVRRLYGYTF.

V is TRBV2 and J is TRBJ1-2; possibly TRBD1 for D (6 bases). From germline, CDR1 is SNHLY and CDR2 FYNNEI. This CDR3 is built from 13 residues. Trimming removed 5 bases from V and 7 bases from J, with 14 bases in between. The CDR3 region has the DNA TGTGCCAGCAGTACTAACAGGGTGGGTGGCTACACCTTC. It codes for CASSTNRVGGYTF.